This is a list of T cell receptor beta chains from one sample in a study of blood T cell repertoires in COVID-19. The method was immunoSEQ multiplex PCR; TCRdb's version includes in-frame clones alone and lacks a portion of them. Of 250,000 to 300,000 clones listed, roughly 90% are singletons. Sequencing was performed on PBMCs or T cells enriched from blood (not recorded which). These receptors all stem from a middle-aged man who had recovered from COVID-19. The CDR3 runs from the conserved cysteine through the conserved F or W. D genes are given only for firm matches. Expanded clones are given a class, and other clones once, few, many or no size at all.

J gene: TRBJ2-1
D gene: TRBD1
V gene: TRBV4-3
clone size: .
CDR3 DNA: TGCGCCAGCAGCCTTGGGACAGGGACGGACAATGAGCAGTTCTTC
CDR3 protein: CASSLGTGTDNEQFF

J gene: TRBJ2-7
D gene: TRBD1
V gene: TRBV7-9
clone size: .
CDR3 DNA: TGTGCCAGCAGCGCGAGGACAGGGAGTTTCTACGAGCAGTACTTC
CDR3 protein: CASSARTGSFYEQYF

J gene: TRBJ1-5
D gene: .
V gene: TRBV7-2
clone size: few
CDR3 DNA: TGTGCCAGCAGCTTAGAAAGAGTGGGCAATCAGCCCCAGCATTTT
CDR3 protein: CASSLERVGNQPQHF

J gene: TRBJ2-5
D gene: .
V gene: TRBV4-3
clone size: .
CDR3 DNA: TGCGCCAGCAGCCCAGTGGTTCGGGGGTTACTCCAAGAGACCCAGTACTTC
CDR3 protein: CASSPVVRGLLQETQYF

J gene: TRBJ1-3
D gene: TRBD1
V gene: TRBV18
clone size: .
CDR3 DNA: TGTGCCAGCTCACCACTCCGGACAGGGGAGCCTGGAAACACCATATATTTT
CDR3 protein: CASSPLRTGEPGNTIYF

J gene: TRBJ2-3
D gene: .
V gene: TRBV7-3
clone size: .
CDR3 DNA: TGTGCCAGCAGCCCGGGTACTAGCACAGATACGCAGTATTTT
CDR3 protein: CASSPGTSTDTQYF

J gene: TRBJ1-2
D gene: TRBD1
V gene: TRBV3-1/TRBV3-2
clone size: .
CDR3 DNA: TGTGCCAGCAGCCATCGAGTCGGGACAGGGCCAGCTAACTATGGCTACACCTTC
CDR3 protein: CASSHRVGTGPANYGYTF

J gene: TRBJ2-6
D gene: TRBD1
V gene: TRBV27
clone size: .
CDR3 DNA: TGTGCCAGCAGTCCCTGGGACAGCTCTGGGGCCAACGTCCTGACTTTC
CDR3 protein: CASSPWDSSGANVLTF

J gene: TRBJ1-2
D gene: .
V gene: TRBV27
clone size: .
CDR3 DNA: TGTGCCAGCAGTGGGGGGGCGGCAGCTTGGGGCTACACCTTC
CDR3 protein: CASSGGAAAWGYTF

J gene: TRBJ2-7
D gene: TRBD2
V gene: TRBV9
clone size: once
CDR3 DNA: TGTGCCAGCAGCGTGAGCGGGGGCTCCTACGAGCAGTACTTC
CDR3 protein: CASSVSGGSYEQYF

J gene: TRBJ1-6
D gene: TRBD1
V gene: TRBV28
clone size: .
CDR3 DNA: TGTGCCAGCAGTTTCGCCCGGGACAGCGCCTCCTATAATTCACCCCTCCACTTT
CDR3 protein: CASSFARDSASYNSPLHF

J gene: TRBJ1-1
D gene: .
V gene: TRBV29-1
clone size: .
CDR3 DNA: TGCAGCAGCGGCGGGGTGAACACTGAAGCTTTCTTT
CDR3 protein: CSSGGVNTEAFF

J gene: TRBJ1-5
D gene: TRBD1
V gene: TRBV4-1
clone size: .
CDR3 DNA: TGCGCCAGCAGCCGACACAGGGGAAATGGCAATCAGCCCCAGCATTTT
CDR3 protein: CASSRHRGNGNQPQHF

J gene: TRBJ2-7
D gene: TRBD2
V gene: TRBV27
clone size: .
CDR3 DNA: TGTGCCAGCAGTTTACTGTCGACTAGCGGACTCTACGAGCAGTACTTC
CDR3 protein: CASSLLSTSGLYEQYF

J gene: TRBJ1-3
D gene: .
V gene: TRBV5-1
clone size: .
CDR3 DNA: TGCGCCAGCACGTCCGGGGGCTCTGGAAACACCATATATTTT
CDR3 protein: CASTSGGSGNTIYF

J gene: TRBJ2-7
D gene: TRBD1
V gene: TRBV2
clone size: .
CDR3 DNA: TGTGCCAGCAGACGCGGGACAGGGGTTGCCTACGAGCAGTACTTC
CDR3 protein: CASRRGTGVAYEQYF

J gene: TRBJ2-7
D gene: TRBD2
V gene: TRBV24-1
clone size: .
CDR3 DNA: TGTGCCACCAGCAACGCCGGGACTAGCGGGAGGGACGAGCAGTACTTC
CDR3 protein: CATSNAGTSGRDEQYF

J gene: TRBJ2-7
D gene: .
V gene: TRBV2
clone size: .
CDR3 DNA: TGTGCCAGCAGTGGTACGGGCTACGAGCAGTACTTC
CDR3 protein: CASSGTGYEQYF

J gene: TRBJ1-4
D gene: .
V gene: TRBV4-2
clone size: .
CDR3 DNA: TGTGCCAGCAGCGAAGCGGTCGGTGGTGAAAAACTGTTTTTT
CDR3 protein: CASSEAVGGEKLFF

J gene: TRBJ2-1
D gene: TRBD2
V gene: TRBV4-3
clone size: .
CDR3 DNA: TGCGCCAGCAGCCGGGTAGCGGGCGTAATCAATGAGCAGTTCTTC
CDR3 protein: CASSRVAGVINEQFF

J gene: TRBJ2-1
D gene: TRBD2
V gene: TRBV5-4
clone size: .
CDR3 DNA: TGTGCCAGCAGCTTATCTAGCGGGAGCAATGAGCAGTTCTTC
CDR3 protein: CASSLSSGSNEQFF

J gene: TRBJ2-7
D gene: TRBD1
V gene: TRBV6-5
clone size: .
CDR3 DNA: TGTGCCAGCATCCATCTACAGGGGTACTCCTACGAGCAGTACTTC
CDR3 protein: CASIHLQGYSYEQYF

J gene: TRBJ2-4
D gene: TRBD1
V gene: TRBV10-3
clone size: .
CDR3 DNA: TGTGCCATCAGGGCCGAGAGGGGGCTTCAAAACATTCAGTACTTC
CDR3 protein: CAIRAERGLQNIQYF